The TCR beta chain described here comes from a study of regulatory T cells in long-lasting Graves disease. Study-level findings and limits: More public clonotypes were shared by persistent patients (about 2,700) than by new patients (approximately 1,000).

Many counts were recorded for this clonotype. The antigen is unknown. The authors built TCR beta libraries using iRepertoire HTBI primers and Arm-PCR of CDR3 regions. TCRdb analysed the multiplex PCR reads with MiXCR anew, one entry per CDR3 protein. The sample shows some 440,000 distinct CDR3 sequences, around 21% of them seen only once. V was clipped by 0 bases and J by 3 bases, with 12 bases between them. Germline V lookup: CDR1 SGHDT, CDR2 YYEEEE. CDR3 length: 15 amino acids. Noted time point: persistent/refractory GD, antithyroid drugs over 5 years with positive TRAb. PBMCs provided the RNA from which the TCR library was made. The diagnosis of Graves' disease used American Thyroid Association guidelines. An endocrinology department located in Xi'an, China, was where the patients came from.

The specimen comprised peripheral blood mononuclear cells (PBMCs), sampled when the disease was refractory, from a patient treated with antithyroid drugs. The chain has TRBV5-6 and TRBJ2-5; no definite D call. The sequence derives from a female donor with Graves disease. CDR3 residues: CASSLGSWAEETQYF. The DNA of the CDR3 is TGTGCCAGCAGCTTGGGTAGTTGGGCAGAAGAGACCCAGTACTTC.